Listed below are T cell receptor beta chains from one sample, sequenced in a study of read filtering for tumor transcriptome and immune sequencing. MiXCR, applied by TCRdb to the reads, yields one record per CDR3 protein. The repertoire consists of 40,000 to 50,000 distinct CDR3 sequences, with 13% occurring once and the leading ten covering about 30%. Sequencing input: a population of CD138-negative cells sorted from bone marrow. These receptors were taken from a donor at least 40 years old with multiple myeloma. Each CDR3 is given with its conserved first and last residue. Clone size is given for some rows only: seen once, a few or many times, or a class if the clone is expanded.

v_call cdr3_length clone_size cdr3_aa
TRBV19 12 many CASSRDRHIQYF
TRBV19 14 many CASSIGTSYNEQFF
TRBV29-1 14 many CSVARDRINTEAFF
TRBV19 17 many CASSIEASPRTTGELFF
TRBV20-1 15 - CSARLYERGTHGYTF
TRBV30 17 - CAWSVRGARPMNAEAFF
TRBV20-1 16 many CSARDRGGFTGNEQFF
TRBV30 14 - CAWNPGAHTGELFF
TRBV7-2 13 many CASSFKRNTEAFF
TRBV15 16 many CATSRDRLAGEETQYF
TRBV24-1 16 many CATSDLTGSGANVLTF
TRBV14 15 many CASSQRTGFMTEAFF
TRBV7-3 16 many CASSSHHRPNTGELFF
TRBV29-1 15 many CSVEYMAGSTDTQYF
TRBV3-1 14 many CASSQSTGTYEQYF
TRBV16 16 - CASSQSGGRRSHEQYF
TRBV6-5 16 few CASSETPGLSLYEQFF
TRBV5-1 15 many CASSLRQGGTGELFF
TRBV5-1 18 many CASSLMPQDRASNQPQHF
TRBV5-6 16 many CASSSEYRDITNEQFF
TRBV7-2 11 many CASSPQETQYF
TRBV12-5 15 many CASGLEASNTGELFF
TRBV20-1 13 few CSATGLAGGELFF
TRBV11-2 14 many CASSLVGTTTEAFF
TRBV14 15 many CASSPYRVNTGELFF
TRBV4-3 14 many CASSPGLTGNTIYF
TRBV7-2 15 many CASSQGGLGNQPQHF
TRBV27 16 many CASSMAGERSYNEQFF
TRBV20-1 16 - CSANTGLAGGSNEQCF
TRBV28 13 many CASSFRGNYGYTF
TRBV7-2 15 many CASSLLAVRWNEQFF
TRBV11-2 14 many CASSLGGFLGEQYF
TRBV7-3 14 many CASSSRDFPYEQYF
TRBV7-9 12 - CASSLGSEAQYF
TRBV15 14 many CATSRDQGNTEAFF
TRBV12-3/TRBV12-4 15 many CASSFPSGIQETQYF
TRBV29-1 14 many CSVDRAGGANEQFF
TRBV7-9 16 many CASSLDGGFLNNEQFF
TRBV6-6 14 many CASSYSTQNTEAFF
TRBV7-2 11 many CASSASYEQYF
TRBV10-1 16 many CASSESFWRSTDTQYF
TRBV20-1 14 many CSARDPSGRETQYF
TRBV7-9 16 many CASSTTGRGLREKLFF
TRBV19 16 many CASSTHRASGVETQYF
TRBV6-1 17 many CASSQSRDRVTNEKLFF
TRBV6-2/TRBV6-3 15 few CASRSGTFSSYEQYF
TRBV20-1 12 medium-sized CSAMDRDNEQFF
TRBV6-1 13 once CASRGTGEQPQHF